The source of this T cell receptor (beta chain) is a study of vaccination and CD4 T cells after COVID-19. Study-level information: At a median 72 days (range 14 to 241) after dose two, post-vaccine samples were obtained. In culture, cells were exposed to overlapping spike peptides from SARS-CoV-2, HCoV-NL63, HCoV-OC43 and HCoV-229E.

About this clonotype: As yet, its antigen is unknown.

The V end was cut by 3 bases, the J end by 4 bases, with 12 bases between. The CDR3 is 14 amino acids. Germline V gene lookup returns CDR1 KGHSH and CDR2 LQKENI. The treatment was: approximately nine-day PBMC culture with coronavirus spike peptide pools or control peptides (ViraFEST assay). An Oncomine TCR Beta short-read assay was used to sequence the DNA from cultured CD4+ T cells. In TCRdb, the PCR reads were re-called with MiXCR into one record per CDR3 protein. Altogether around 16,000 distinct CDR3 sequences are present, less than 70% being singletons, with the ten largest covering 7.4%. This TCR came from a human donor who had recovered from COVID-19. What was sequenced was CD4+ T cells from blood, cultured in vitro. This sequence joins TRBV18 and TRBJ1-2; perhaps TRBD1 as D (6 bases). This CDR3 is CASSPGQDSYGYTF. For the CDR3, the DNA is TGTGCCAGCTCACCGGGACAAGACTCCTATGGCTACACCTTC.